This is a list of T cell receptor beta chains from one sample in a study of blood T cell repertoires in COVID-19. The data were produced by immunoSEQ multiplex PCR, yet TCRdb's version contains in-frame clones alone and is incomplete. The table shows hundreds of thousands of clones, with approximately 80% occurring only once. Sequenced material: PBMCs or T cells enriched from blood (not recorded which). The source is a man aged 25 to 45 with acute COVID-19. Both conserved end residues are part of each CDR3. D genes are given only for firm matches. The size entry is marked missing in some rows and otherwise reads once, few, many or a size class.

v_gene: TRBV19
len: 17
j_gene: TRBJ2-5
d_gene: NA
abundance: NA
CDR3aa: CASSIGGTQGARETQYF
CDR3nt: TGTGCCAGTAGTATAGGGGGGACTCAAGGGGCGCGGGAGACCCAGTACTTC

v_gene: TRBV6-5
len: 14
j_gene: TRBJ2-7
d_gene: NA
abundance: NA
CDR3aa: CASSVLVGPYEQYF
CDR3nt: TGTGCCAGCAGCGTCCTAGTGGGGCCCTACGAGCAGTACTTC

v_gene: TRBV18
len: 13
j_gene: TRBJ1-6
d_gene: NA
abundance: NA
CDR3aa: CASSPAGGSPLHF
CDR3nt: TGTGCCAGCTCACCAGCGGGGGGTTCACCCCTCCACTTT

v_gene: TRBV5-1
len: 15
j_gene: TRBJ1-1
d_gene: NA
abundance: NA
CDR3aa: CASSLVQGRGTEAFF
CDR3nt: TGCGCCAGCAGCTTGGTGCAGGGGAGGGGGACTGAAGCTTTCTTT

v_gene: TRBV27
len: 15
j_gene: TRBJ2-7
d_gene: TRBD1
abundance: once
CDR3aa: CASSFIGTGSYEQYF
CDR3nt: TGTGCCAGCAGTTTTATAGGGACAGGGAGCTACGAGCAGTACTTC

v_gene: TRBV5-1
len: 17
j_gene: TRBJ1-3
d_gene: NA
abundance: NA
CDR3aa: CASSLVGQRSSGNTIYF
CDR3nt: TGCGCCAGCAGCTTGGTAGGACAGCGAAGCTCTGGAAACACCATATATTTT

v_gene: TRBV5-1
len: 16
j_gene: TRBJ2-3
d_gene: TRBD1
abundance: NA
CDR3aa: CASSWGNRGQTDTQYF
CDR3nt: TGCGCCAGCAGCTGGGGGAACAGGGGCCAGACAGATACGCAGTATTTT

v_gene: TRBV6-5
len: 15
j_gene: TRBJ1-2
d_gene: NA
abundance: NA
CDR3aa: CASTAGLRGSYGYTF
CDR3nt: TGTGCCAGCACGGCGGGACTTAGAGGTAGCTATGGCTACACCTTC

v_gene: TRBV5-6
len: 13
j_gene: TRBJ1-2
d_gene: TRBD1
abundance: NA
CDR3aa: CASSLATGDGYTF
CDR3nt: TGTGCCAGCAGCTTAGCTACAGGGGATGGCTACACCTTC

v_gene: TRBV27
len: 13
j_gene: TRBJ1-2
d_gene: TRBD1
abundance: NA
CDR3aa: CASSVTGAYGYTF
CDR3nt: TGTGCCAGCAGTGTAACAGGGGCCTATGGCTACACCTTC

v_gene: TRBV11-1
len: 15
j_gene: TRBJ1-1
d_gene: NA
abundance: once
CDR3aa: CASTLRYGAVDEAFF
CDR3nt: TGTGCCAGCACCCTACGATATGGGGCTGTAGATGAAGCTTTCTTT

v_gene: TRBV14
len: 15
j_gene: TRBJ1-6
d_gene: TRBD1
abundance: NA
CDR3aa: CASSPQGASSSPLHF
CDR3nt: TGTGCCAGCAGCCCACAGGGGGCGAGTTCTTCACCCCTCCACTTT

v_gene: TRBV14
len: 15
j_gene: TRBJ1-4
d_gene: TRBD1
abundance: many
CDR3aa: CASSPRTGRNEKLFF
CDR3nt: TGTGCCAGCAGCCCCCGGACAGGGCGAAATGAAAAACTGTTTTTT

v_gene: TRBV7-2
len: 11
j_gene: TRBJ2-3
d_gene: NA
abundance: NA
CDR3aa: CASSLTDTQYF
CDR3nt: TGTGCCAGCAGCCTTACAGATACGCAGTATTTT

v_gene: TRBV19
len: 14
j_gene: TRBJ1-2
d_gene: TRBD1
abundance: NA
CDR3aa: CASSRTGSGYGYTF
CDR3nt: TGTGCCAGTAGTCGGACAGGGAGCGGCTATGGCTACACCTTC

v_gene: TRBV6-4
len: 14
j_gene: TRBJ1-6
d_gene: NA
abundance: NA
CDR3aa: CANTRTEDNSPLHF
CDR3nt: TGTGCCAACACCCGGACAGAAGATAATTCACCCCTCCACTTT

v_gene: TRBV6-6
len: 14
j_gene: TRBJ1-1
d_gene: TRBD1
abundance: NA
CDR3aa: CASSQATGGTEAFF
CDR3nt: TGTGCCAGCAGCCAGGCGACAGGGGGCACTGAAGCTTTCTTT

v_gene: TRBV6-5
len: 14
j_gene: TRBJ2-2
d_gene: NA
abundance: once
CDR3aa: CASSPGATTGELFF
CDR3nt: TGTGCCAGCAGTCCAGGGGCCACAACCGGGGAGCTGTTTTTT

v_gene: TRBV7-9
len: 14
j_gene: TRBJ1-4
d_gene: NA
abundance: NA
CDR3aa: CASRLGTRIEKLFF
CDR3nt: TGTGCCAGCAGGCTCGGGACAAGGATTGAAAAACTGTTTTTT

v_gene: TRBV9
len: 16
j_gene: TRBJ1-3
d_gene: NA
abundance: once
CDR3aa: CASSAEDRLSGNTIYF
CDR3nt: TGTGCCAGCAGCGCCGAGGACAGACTCTCTGGAAACACCATATATTTT

v_gene: TRBV3-1/TRBV3-2
len: 18
j_gene: TRBJ2-4
d_gene: TRBD2
abundance: NA
CDR3aa: CASSRGTSGGVAKNIQYF
CDR3nt: TGTGCCAGCAGCCGCGGGACTAGCGGGGGGGTGGCCAAAAACATTCAGTACTTC

v_gene: TRBV7-2
len: 16
j_gene: TRBJ2-2
d_gene: NA
abundance: NA
CDR3aa: CASSSPGRRGTGELFF
CDR3nt: TGTGCCAGCAGTTCACCGGGACGGCGGGGCACCGGGGAGCTGTTTTTT

v_gene: TRBV4-1
len: 14
j_gene: TRBJ1-1
d_gene: NA
abundance: NA
CDR3aa: CASSQGGLNTEAFF
CDR3nt: TGCGCCAGCAGCCAGGGAGGGTTGAACACTGAAGCTTTCTTT

v_gene: TRBV25-1
len: 18
j_gene: TRBJ2-7
d_gene: NA
abundance: many
CDR3aa: CASSESWVQGSPFAEQYF
CDR3nt: TGTGCCAGCAGTGAATCTTGGGTCCAGGGGAGTCCCTTCGCCGAGCAGTACTTC

v_gene: TRBV27
len: 15
j_gene: TRBJ1-4
d_gene: NA
abundance: few
CDR3aa: CASSSKQGRNEKLFF
CDR3nt: TGTGCCAGCAGTTCCAAACAGGGACGCAATGAAAAACTGTTTTTT

v_gene: TRBV7-7
len: 15
j_gene: TRBJ2-2
d_gene: TRBD2
abundance: NA
CDR3aa: CASSETSGGTGELFF
CDR3nt: TGTGCCAGCAGCGAGACTAGCGGGGGAACCGGGGAGCTGTTTTTT

v_gene: TRBV3-1/TRBV3-2
len: 16
j_gene: TRBJ1-6
d_gene: NA
abundance: NA
CDR3aa: CASSSHVISYNSPLHF
CDR3nt: TGTGCCAGCAGCTCACACGTAATCTCCTATAATTCACCCCTCCACTTT

v_gene: TRBV11-2
len: 14
j_gene: TRBJ1-2
d_gene: TRBD1
abundance: NA
CDR3aa: CASSLAGQGNGYTF
CDR3nt: TGTGCCAGCAGCTTGGCGGGACAGGGAAATGGCTACACCTTC

v_gene: TRBV5-4
len: 14
j_gene: TRBJ1-2
d_gene: NA
abundance: NA
CDR3aa: CASRRFDRSHGYTF
CDR3nt: TGTGCCAGCAGGCGATTCGACAGGTCCCATGGCTACACCTTC

v_gene: TRBV3-1/TRBV3-2
len: 14
j_gene: TRBJ2-3
d_gene: NA
abundance: NA
CDR3aa: CASSLGQLADTQYF
CDR3nt: TGTGCCAGCAGCCTCGGACAGTTGGCAGATACGCAGTATTTT

v_gene: TRBV6-1
len: 14
j_gene: TRBJ1-4
d_gene: NA
abundance: few
CDR3aa: CASSDRLGLGQLFF
CDR3nt: TGTGCCAGCAGTGATCGACTCGGATTAGGTCAACTGTTTTTT

v_gene: TRBV5-1
len: 14
j_gene: TRBJ2-7
d_gene: NA
abundance: once
CDR3aa: CASRDDRPSYEQYF
CDR3nt: TGCGCCAGCAGGGATGACAGGCCGTCCTACGAGCAGTACTTC

v_gene: TRBV7-9
len: 14
j_gene: TRBJ1-3
d_gene: NA
abundance: once
CDR3aa: CASSSGFAGNTIYF
CDR3nt: TGTGCCAGCAGCTCGGGGTTTGCTGGAAACACCATATATTTT

v_gene: TRBV9
len: 15
j_gene: TRBJ1-2
d_gene: NA
abundance: NA
CDR3aa: CASSSGQGPNYGYTF
CDR3nt: TGTGCCAGCAGCTCAGGACAAGGACCTAACTATGGCTACACCTTC

v_gene: TRBV6-5
len: 15
j_gene: TRBJ1-2
d_gene: TRBD1
abundance: once
CDR3aa: CASSSGTGGYYGYTF
CDR3nt: TGTGCCAGCAGTTCCGGGACAGGGGGTTACTATGGCTACACCTTC

v_gene: TRBV19
len: 13
j_gene: TRBJ1-1
d_gene: TRBD1
abundance: NA
CDR3aa: CASIGQVNTEAFF
CDR3nt: TGTGCCAGTATAGGACAGGTGAACACTGAAGCTTTCTTT

v_gene: TRBV21-1
len: 15
j_gene: TRBJ2-3
d_gene: NA
abundance: NA
CDR3aa: CASSLLAGGTDTQYF
CDR3nt: TGTGCCAGCAGCCTACTAGCGGGGGGCACAGATACGCAGTATTTT

v_gene: TRBV9
len: 19
j_gene: TRBJ2-3
d_gene: TRBD2
abundance: NA
CDR3aa: CASSVAGIPSGGFTDTQYF
CDR3nt: TGTGCCAGCAGCGTAGCAGGAATCCCTAGCGGGGGGTTCACAGATACGCAGTATTTT

v_gene: TRBV14
len: 14
j_gene: TRBJ1-1
d_gene: NA
abundance: NA
CDR3aa: CASSLQGRNTEAFF
CDR3nt: TGTGCCAGCAGCCTACAGGGCCGGAACACTGAAGCTTTCTTT

v_gene: TRBV11-2
len: 14
j_gene: TRBJ1-2
d_gene: TRBD1
abundance: NA
CDR3aa: CASSLLGQRYGYTF
CDR3nt: TGTGCCAGCAGTTTGTTGGGACAGCGCTATGGCTACACCTTC

v_gene: TRBV12-5
len: 17
j_gene: TRBJ2-5
d_gene: NA
abundance: NA
CDR3aa: CASGPPTGGSPIETQYF
CDR3nt: TGTGCTAGTGGCCCCCCGACGGGGGGCTCCCCAATTGAGACCCAGTACTTC

v_gene: TRBV18
len: 15
j_gene: TRBJ1-4
d_gene: NA
abundance: NA
CDR3aa: CASSLRGNANEKLFF
CDR3nt: TGTGCCAGCTCACTACGGGGTAATGCTAATGAAAAACTGTTTTTT

v_gene: TRBV27
len: 12
j_gene: TRBJ2-3
d_gene: NA
abundance: NA
CDR3aa: CASSSRIDTQYF
CDR3nt: TGTGCCAGCAGTTCTAGGATAGATACGCAGTATTTT

v_gene: TRBV5-1
len: 13
j_gene: TRBJ1-1
d_gene: TRBD1
abundance: once
CDR3aa: CASSPGQATEAFF
CDR3nt: TGCGCCAGCAGCCCGGGACAGGCGACTGAAGCTTTCTTT

v_gene: TRBV2
len: 17
j_gene: TRBJ2-5
d_gene: TRBD1
abundance: NA
CDR3aa: CAISGLPGGTGRETQYF
CDR3nt: TGTGCCATCAGTGGCCTTCCCGGTGGGACAGGGAGAGAGACCCAGTACTTC

v_gene: TRBV5-6
len: 14
j_gene: TRBJ1-2
d_gene: TRBD1
abundance: NA
CDR3aa: CASSFPGQHYGYTF
CDR3nt: TGTGCCAGCAGCTTTCCGGGACAGCACTATGGCTACACCTTC